Listed below are T cell receptor beta chains from one sample, sequenced in a study of blood T cell repertoires in COVID-19. Data came from immunoSEQ multiplex PCR; TCRdb stores just in-frame clones and leaves some out. The data contain 60,000 or so clones, around 90% of them singletons. Input material: peripheral blood. These receptors all come from a human donor in a cohort sampled during active COVID-19. The CDR3 runs from the conserved cysteine through the conserved F or W. Each record gives: V gene, D gene, CDR3 length, clone size, J gene, CDR3 protein, CDR3 DNA. The D gene is left open where the match is weak. Only some rows state a clone size, as once, few, many or a class for expanded clones.

v_gene: TRBV6-6; d_gene: TRBD1; len: 14; abundance: -; j_gene: TRBJ2-5; CDR3aa: CASSPHDRAETQYF; CDR3nt: TGTGCCAGCAGTCCACACGACAGGGCGGAGACCCAGTACTTC
v_gene: TRBV28; d_gene: TRBD2; len: 15; abundance: -; j_gene: TRBJ2-3; CDR3aa: CASSYSSGRMNTQYF; CDR3nt: TGTGCCAGCAGCTACTCAAGCGGGAGGATGAATACGCAGTATTTT
v_gene: TRBV5-1; d_gene: -; len: 15; abundance: -; j_gene: TRBJ2-5; CDR3aa: CASSLRTVPDKTQYF; CDR3nt: TGCGCCAGCAGCTTGCGGACAGTCCCAGACAAGACCCAGTACTTC
v_gene: TRBV18; d_gene: -; len: 16; abundance: -; j_gene: TRBJ1-3; CDR3aa: CASSPGQSASGNTIYF; CDR3nt: TGTGCCAGCTCACCCGGACAGTCGGCCTCTGGAAACACCATATATTTT
v_gene: TRBV2; d_gene: TRBD1; len: 16; abundance: -; j_gene: TRBJ2-7; CDR3aa: CASTLKPPGQGYEQYF; CDR3nt: TGTGCCAGCACCCTCAAACCACCGGGACAGGGTTACGAGCAGTACTTC
v_gene: TRBV4-2; d_gene: TRBD2; len: 16; abundance: -; j_gene: TRBJ2-7; CDR3aa: CASSRQLAGASYEQYF; CDR3nt: TGTGCCAGCAGCCGCCAACTAGCGGGAGCTTCCTACGAGCAGTACTTC
v_gene: TRBV27; d_gene: TRBD1; len: 15; abundance: once; j_gene: TRBJ1-1; CDR3aa: CASSFMGQGGTEAFF; CDR3nt: TGTGCCAGCAGTTTTATGGGACAGGGTGGCACTGAAGCTTTCTTT
v_gene: TRBV28; d_gene: -; len: 14; abundance: -; j_gene: TRBJ1-2; CDR3aa: CASSPQGRWPGYTF; CDR3nt: TGTGCCAGCAGTCCACAGGGTAGATGGCCGGGCTACACCTTC
v_gene: TRBV25-1; d_gene: -; len: 14; abundance: -; j_gene: TRBJ2-3; CDR3aa: CASASPVLTDTQYF; CDR3nt: TGTGCCAGCGCCAGTCCTGTCCTCACAGATACGCAGTATTTT
v_gene: TRBV18; d_gene: -; len: 11; abundance: -; j_gene: TRBJ2-3; CDR3aa: CASSTDSGQYF; CDR3nt: TGTGCCAGCTCAACGGACAGTGGGCAGTATTTT
v_gene: TRBV12-5; d_gene: TRBD1; len: 14; abundance: -; j_gene: TRBJ1-1; CDR3aa: CASGQGAWNTEAFF; CDR3nt: TGTGCTAGTGGTCAGGGGGCGTGGAACACTGAAGCTTTCTTT
v_gene: TRBV5-4; d_gene: -; len: 17; abundance: -; j_gene: TRBJ2-5; CDR3aa: CASSPSGSGLLVETQYF; CDR3nt: TGTGCCAGCAGCCCCTCGGGGAGCGGGCTCCTGGTAGAGACCCAGTACTTC
v_gene: TRBV7-2; d_gene: TRBD2; len: 18; abundance: -; j_gene: TRBJ2-2; CDR3aa: CASSPRGMAGVGTGELFF; CDR3nt: TGTGCCAGCAGCCCCCGGGGCATGGCGGGAGTAGGTACCGGGGAGCTGTTTTTT
v_gene: TRBV5-6; d_gene: TRBD2; len: 14; abundance: -; j_gene: TRBJ2-7; CDR3aa: CASSFGRPPYEQYF; CDR3nt: TGTGCCAGCAGCTTCGGGAGGCCACCCTACGAGCAGTACTTC
v_gene: TRBV10-1; d_gene: -; len: 19; abundance: once; j_gene: TRBJ1-4; CDR3aa: CASSECRHLPGDDNEKLFF; CDR3nt: TGCGCCAGCAGTGAGTGTCGTCACCTCCCGGGGGATGATAATGAAAAACTGTTTTTT
v_gene: TRBV11-3; d_gene: -; len: 17; abundance: -; j_gene: TRBJ1-1; CDR3aa: CASSPALQELRGTEAFF; CDR3nt: TGTGCCAGCAGCCCAGCTCTCCAGGAGTTAAGGGGCACTGAAGCTTTCTTT
v_gene: TRBV2; d_gene: -; len: 13; abundance: -; j_gene: TRBJ2-1; CDR3aa: CASSTVGSNEQFF; CDR3nt: TGTGCCAGCAGTACCGTGGGGAGCAATGAGCAGTTCTTC
v_gene: TRBV5-4; d_gene: TRBD2; len: 16; abundance: few; j_gene: TRBJ2-1; CDR3aa: CASSSLRGGTRNEQFF; CDR3nt: TGTGCCAGCAGCTCCTTACGCGGGGGGACCAGGAATGAGCAGTTCTTC
v_gene: TRBV6-5; d_gene: TRBD1; len: 15; abundance: -; j_gene: TRBJ2-3; CDR3aa: CASSSGQVRTNTQYF; CDR3nt: TGTGCCAGCAGTTCGGGACAGGTTCGCACTAATACGCAGTATTTT
v_gene: TRBV9; d_gene: -; len: 13; abundance: -; j_gene: TRBJ2-5; CDR3aa: CASSETGTQTQYF; CDR3nt: TGTGCCAGCAGCGAAACAGGGACGCAGACCCAGTACTTC
v_gene: TRBV11-2; d_gene: -; len: 12; abundance: once; j_gene: TRBJ1-5; CDR3aa: CASSSGKQPQHF; CDR3nt: TGTGCCAGCAGCTCCGGGAAACAGCCCCAGCATTTT
v_gene: TRBV24-1; d_gene: TRBD2; len: 16; abundance: -; j_gene: TRBJ2-1; CDR3aa: CATSDVAGGPDNEQFF; CDR3nt: TGTGCCACCAGTGACGTAGCGGGAGGGCCGGACAATGAGCAGTTCTTC
v_gene: TRBV5-6; d_gene: -; len: 16; abundance: -; j_gene: TRBJ2-5; CDR3aa: CASSLARQQAKETQYF; CDR3nt: TGTGCCAGCAGCTTGGCCAGGCAACAGGCCAAAGAGACCCAGTACTTC
v_gene: TRBV5-1; d_gene: -; len: 12; abundance: -; j_gene: TRBJ2-7; CDR3aa: CASGGSAGEQYF; CDR3nt: TGCGCCAGCGGCGGGTCGGCGGGGGAGCAGTACTTC
v_gene: TRBV5-5; d_gene: TRBD2; len: 15; abundance: -; j_gene: TRBJ2-7; CDR3aa: CASSLVDTGTSVQYF; CDR3nt: TGTGCCAGCAGCTTGGTTGATACGGGGACTAGCGTGCAGTACTTC
v_gene: TRBV5-5; d_gene: TRBD2; len: 17; abundance: -; j_gene: TRBJ2-7; CDR3aa: CASSLSSGRPFPYEQYF; CDR3nt: TGTGCCAGCAGCTTGAGTAGCGGGAGGCCCTTCCCCTACGAGCAGTACTTC
v_gene: TRBV18; d_gene: -; len: 14; abundance: -; j_gene: TRBJ1-1; CDR3aa: CASSPNNLNTEAFF; CDR3nt: TGTGCCAGCTCACCAAACAATTTGAACACTGAAGCTTTCTTT
v_gene: TRBV14; d_gene: -; len: 14; abundance: -; j_gene: TRBJ2-7; CDR3aa: CASSQMAESYEQYF; CDR3nt: TGTGCCAGCAGCCAGATGGCGGAGTCCTACGAGCAGTACTTC
v_gene: TRBV5-1; d_gene: TRBD2; len: 15; abundance: -; j_gene: TRBJ2-1; CDR3aa: CASSPTSGSLNEQFF; CDR3nt: TGCGCCAGCAGCCCCACTAGCGGGAGTCTAAATGAGCAGTTCTTC
v_gene: TRBV7-2; d_gene: TRBD1; len: 14; abundance: -; j_gene: TRBJ2-7; CDR3aa: CASSLGTGPYEQYF; CDR3nt: TGTGCCAGCAGCTTAGGGACAGGACCCTACGAGCAGTACTTC
v_gene: TRBV5-1; d_gene: -; len: 15; abundance: -; j_gene: TRBJ1-1; CDR3aa: CASVATRPGNTEAFF; CDR3nt: TGCGCCAGCGTCGCCACCCGCCCGGGGAACACTGAAGCTTTCTTT
v_gene: TRBV7-2; d_gene: -; len: 15; abundance: -; j_gene: TRBJ1-4; CDR3aa: CASSLGPAGPEKLFF; CDR3nt: TGTGCCAGCAGCTTAGGACCTGCAGGCCCTGAAAAACTGTTTTTT
v_gene: TRBV19; d_gene: TRBD2; len: 17; abundance: -; j_gene: TRBJ2-3; CDR3aa: CASSSRTSGSYADTQYF; CDR3nt: TGTGCCAGTAGTTCGAGGACTAGCGGGAGCTACGCAGATACGCAGTATTTT
v_gene: TRBV7-6; d_gene: -; len: 15; abundance: -; j_gene: TRBJ1-6; CDR3aa: CASSLDRAGNSPLHF; CDR3nt: TGTGCCAGCAGCTTAGACAGGGCTGGGAATTCACCCCTCCACTTT
v_gene: TRBV24-1; d_gene: -; len: 16; abundance: -; j_gene: TRBJ2-3; CDR3aa: CATSAYQGTHTDTQYF; CDR3nt: TGTGCCACCAGCGCCTATCAGGGGACACACACAGATACGCAGTATTTT
v_gene: TRBV11-3; d_gene: TRBD2; len: 15; abundance: once; j_gene: TRBJ2-1; CDR3aa: CASGPSGSSYNEQFF; CDR3nt: TGTGCCAGCGGCCCTAGCGGGAGTTCCTACAATGAGCAGTTCTTC
v_gene: TRBV10-3; d_gene: TRBD2; len: 15; abundance: -; j_gene: TRBJ2-3; CDR3aa: CAIRETSSSTDTQYF; CDR3nt: TGTGCCATCAGGGAGACTAGCTCTAGCACAGATACGCAGTATTTT
v_gene: TRBV27; d_gene: TRBD2; len: 19; abundance: -; j_gene: TRBJ2-1; CDR3aa: CASRLTGTSGRSSYNEQFF; CDR3nt: TGTGCCAGCAGACTGACCGGGACTAGCGGGAGAAGCTCCTACAATGAGCAGTTCTTC
v_gene: TRBV3-1/TRBV3-2; d_gene: -; len: 18; abundance: -; j_gene: TRBJ2-1; CDR3aa: CASSQVLGVAGPYNEQFF; CDR3nt: TGTGCCAGCAGCCAAGTCCTTGGCGTTGCGGGGCCTTACAATGAGCAGTTCTTC
v_gene: TRBV11-3; d_gene: TRBD1; len: 15; abundance: -; j_gene: TRBJ2-7; CDR3aa: CASSLEGQGPYEQYF; CDR3nt: TGTGCCAGCAGCTTAGAGGGACAGGGGCCCTACGAGCAGTACTTC
v_gene: TRBV25-1; d_gene: -; len: 13; abundance: -; j_gene: TRBJ1-1; CDR3aa: CASSGGGRTEAFF; CDR3nt: TGTGCCAGCAGTGGCGGGGGGCGAACTGAAGCTTTCTTT
v_gene: TRBV2; d_gene: -; len: 13; abundance: -; j_gene: TRBJ2-7; CDR3aa: CASSRQLDYEQYF; CDR3nt: TGTGCCAGCAGTCGACAGCTAGACTACGAGCAGTACTTC
v_gene: TRBV27; d_gene: -; len: 15; abundance: -; j_gene: TRBJ2-1; CDR3aa: CASSLEGLSYNEQFF; CDR3nt: TGTGCCAGCAGTTTGGAGGGGCTCTCCTACAATGAGCAGTTCTTC
v_gene: TRBV18; d_gene: -; len: 15; abundance: -; j_gene: TRBJ2-1; CDR3aa: CASSPEQGSYNEQFF; CDR3nt: TGTGCCAGCTCACCAGAACAGGGCAGTTACAATGAGCAGTTCTTC
v_gene: TRBV11-3; d_gene: -; len: 12; abundance: -; j_gene: TRBJ2-1; CDR3aa: CASSSEVSEQFF; CDR3nt: TGTGCCAGCAGCTCAGAAGTAAGCGAGCAGTTCTTC
v_gene: TRBV7-8; d_gene: TRBD2; len: 14; abundance: -; j_gene: TRBJ2-7; CDR3aa: CASSVVGGAYEQYF; CDR3nt: TGTGCCAGCAGCGTTGTGGGAGGGGCCTACGAGCAGTACTTC
v_gene: TRBV9; d_gene: TRBD2; len: 17; abundance: -; j_gene: TRBJ2-3; CDR3aa: CASSVGGGSVVTDTQYF; CDR3nt: TGTGCCAGCAGCGTAGGGGGCGGGAGTGTGGTTACAGATACGCAGTATTTT
v_gene: TRBV27; d_gene: -; len: 16; abundance: few; j_gene: TRBJ2-2; CDR3aa: CASRSNRFSDTGELFF; CDR3nt: TGTGCCAGCAGGTCCAACAGATTTTCGGACACCGGGGAGCTGTTTTTT